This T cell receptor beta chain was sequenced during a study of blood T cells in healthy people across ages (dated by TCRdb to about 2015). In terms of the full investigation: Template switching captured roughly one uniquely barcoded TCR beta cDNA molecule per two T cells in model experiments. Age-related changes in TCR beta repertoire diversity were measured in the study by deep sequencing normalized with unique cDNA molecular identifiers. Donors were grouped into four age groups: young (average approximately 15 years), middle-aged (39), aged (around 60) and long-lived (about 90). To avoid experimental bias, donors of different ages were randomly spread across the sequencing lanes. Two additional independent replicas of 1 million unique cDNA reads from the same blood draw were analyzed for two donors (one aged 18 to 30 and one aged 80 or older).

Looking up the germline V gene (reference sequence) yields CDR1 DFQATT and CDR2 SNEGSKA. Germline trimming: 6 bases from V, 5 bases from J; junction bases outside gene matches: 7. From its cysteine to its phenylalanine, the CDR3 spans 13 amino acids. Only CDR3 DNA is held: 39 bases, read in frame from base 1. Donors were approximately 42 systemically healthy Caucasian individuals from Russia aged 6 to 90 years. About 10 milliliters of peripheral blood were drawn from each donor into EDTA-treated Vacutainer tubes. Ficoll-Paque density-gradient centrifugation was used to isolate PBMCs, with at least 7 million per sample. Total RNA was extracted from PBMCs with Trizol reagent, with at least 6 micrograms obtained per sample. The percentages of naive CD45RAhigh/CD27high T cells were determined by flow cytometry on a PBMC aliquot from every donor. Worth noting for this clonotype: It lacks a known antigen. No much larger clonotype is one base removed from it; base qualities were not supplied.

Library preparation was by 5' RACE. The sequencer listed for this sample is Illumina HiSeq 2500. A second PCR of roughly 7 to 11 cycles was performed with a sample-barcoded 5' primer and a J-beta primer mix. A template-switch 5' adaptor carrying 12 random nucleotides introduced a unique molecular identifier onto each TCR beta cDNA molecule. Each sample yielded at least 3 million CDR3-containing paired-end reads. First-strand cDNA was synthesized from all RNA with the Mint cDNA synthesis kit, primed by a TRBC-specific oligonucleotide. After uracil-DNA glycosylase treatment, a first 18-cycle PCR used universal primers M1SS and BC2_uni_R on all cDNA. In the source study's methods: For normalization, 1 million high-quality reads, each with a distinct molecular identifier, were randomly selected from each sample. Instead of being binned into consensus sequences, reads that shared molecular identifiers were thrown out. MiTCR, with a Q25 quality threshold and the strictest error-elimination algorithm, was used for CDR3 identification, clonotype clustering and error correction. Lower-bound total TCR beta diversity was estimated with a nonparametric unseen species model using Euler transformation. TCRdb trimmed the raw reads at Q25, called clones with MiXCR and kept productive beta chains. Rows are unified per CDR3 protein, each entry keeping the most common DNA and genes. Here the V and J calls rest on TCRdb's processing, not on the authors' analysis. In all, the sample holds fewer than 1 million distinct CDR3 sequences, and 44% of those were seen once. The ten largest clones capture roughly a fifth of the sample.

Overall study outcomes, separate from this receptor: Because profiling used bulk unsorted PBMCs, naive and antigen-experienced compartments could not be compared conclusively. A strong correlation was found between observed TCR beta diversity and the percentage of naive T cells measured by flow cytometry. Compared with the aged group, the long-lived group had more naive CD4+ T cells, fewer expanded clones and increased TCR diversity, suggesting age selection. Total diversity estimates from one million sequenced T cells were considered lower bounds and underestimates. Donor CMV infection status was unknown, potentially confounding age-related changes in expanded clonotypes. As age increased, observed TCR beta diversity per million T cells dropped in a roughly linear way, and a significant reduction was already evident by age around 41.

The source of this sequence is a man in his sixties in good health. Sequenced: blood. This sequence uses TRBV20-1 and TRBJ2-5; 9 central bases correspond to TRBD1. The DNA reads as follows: TGCAGTGCCCCACAGGGGGCGAGGGAGACCCAGTACTTC. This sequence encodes CSAPQGARETQYF.